The 3 T cell receptor beta chains presented below share a single source sample, sequenced in a study of blood T cells in healthy people across ages. A second PCR, run for roughly 7 to 12 cycles, used a sample-barcoded 5' primer plus a J-beta primer mix. Each CDR3 protein is one row after TCRdb ran MiXCR on the 5' RACE reads. This repertoire shows around 650,000 distinct CDR3 sequences, about 30% found once; its top ten account for approximately 15%. Material: blood. These receptors all stem from an elderly woman in good health.

This clonotype was seen ten or more times. The V gene is TRBV12-3 or TRBV12-4, the J gene TRBJ1-4; D possibly corresponds to TRBD1 (5 bases). The CDR3 spans 12 residues. Deletions cut 6 bases from V and 3 bases from J, with 5 bases between. The CDR3 sequence: CASRTANEKLFF. CDR3 coding DNA: TGTGCCAGCAGGACAGCTAATGAAAAACTGTTTTTT.

This clonotype was seen many times. V is TRBV4-1 and J is TRBJ2-5, with 8 bases matching TRBD1. V shed 1 base and J 1 base; nucleotides not matched to a gene: 5. The CDR3 has 16 amino acids. Germline lookup yields CDR1 MGHRA and CDR2 YSYEKL. This CDR3 is CASSQAMQGAQETQYF. The CDR3 region has the DNA TGCGCCAGCAGCCAAGCTATGCAGGGGGCCCAAGAGACCCAGTACTTC.

The chain employs TRBV18 and TRBJ2-1, with TRBD2 identical over 7 bases. The trim removed 4 bases at V and 8 bases at J, leaving 11 bases unmatched. This CDR3 spans 15 amino acids. CDR1 and CDR2 (germline): KGHSH, LQKENI. CDR3 sequence: CASSRRREWFYEQFF. The CDR3 DNA is TGTGCCAGCTCACGTCGGCGGGAGTGGTTCTATGAGCAGTTCTTC.